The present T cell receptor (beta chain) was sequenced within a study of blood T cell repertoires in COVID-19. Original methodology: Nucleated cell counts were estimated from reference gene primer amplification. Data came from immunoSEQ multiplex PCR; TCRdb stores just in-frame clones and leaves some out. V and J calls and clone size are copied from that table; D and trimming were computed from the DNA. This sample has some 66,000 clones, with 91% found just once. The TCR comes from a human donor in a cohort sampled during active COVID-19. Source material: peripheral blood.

CDR3 in amino acids: CASSPDRAPHSPLHF. CDR3 sequence (DNA): TGTGCCAGCAGCCCCGACAGGGCACCACATTCACCCCTCCACTTT. This sequence joins TRBV5-4 and TRBJ1-6, with TRBD1 matching 7 bases. Germline CDR1 is SGHNT and CDR2 is YYREEE (reference sequence). Germline trimming cut 4 bases from V and 8 bases from J; bases unmatched to any gene: 9. This CDR3 comprises 15 residues. The full variable domain, its missing parts supplied by reference TRBV5-4 and TRBJ1-6, is ETGVTQSPTHLIKTRGQQVTLRCSSQSGHNTVSWYQQALGQGPQFIFQYYREEENGRGNFPPRFSGLQFPNYSSELNVNALELDDSALYLCASSPDRAPHSPLHFGNGTRLTVT.